A selection of T cell receptor beta chains follows, all from one sample in a study of shared clonotypes between healthy human individuals. Assay: immunoSEQ multiplex PCR; the TCRdb copy retains only in-frame clones and omits some. The table has some 2 million clones, about 95% seen once; the top ten hold 0.9% to 1.5%. The material sequenced was naive CD8+ T cells sorted from blood. The receptors here all came from a man between 18 and 35 years old in good health. Each CDR3 is given with its conserved first and last residue. Each record gives: D gene, clone size, J gene, V gene, CDR3 DNA, CDR3 protein. The D gene is left open where the match is weak. Where a row states a size, it is once, few, many or the class of an expanded clone; other rows omit it.

d_call: .; clone_size: .; j_call: TRBJ2-1; v_call: TRBV5-6; cdr3_nt: TGTGCCAGCAGCGGGCCCCCGGTGGAGCGGTTGAACAATGAGCAGTTCTTC; cdr3_aa: CASSGPPVERLNNEQFF
d_call: .; clone_size: .; j_call: TRBJ2-7; v_call: TRBV6-6; cdr3_nt: TGTGCCAGCGGTTCCTACGAGCAGTACTTC; cdr3_aa: CASGSYEQYF
d_call: TRBD2; clone_size: .; j_call: TRBJ2-3; v_call: TRBV6-6; cdr3_nt: TGTGCCAGCAGTTACTCGGGACTAGAGTTCACAGATACGCAGTATTTT; cdr3_aa: CASSYSGLEFTDTQYF
d_call: .; clone_size: once; j_call: TRBJ1-4; v_call: TRBV4-3; cdr3_nt: TGCGCCAGCAGCCAGGACCTTTTAGTTGCTAATGAAAAACTGTTTTTT; cdr3_aa: CASSQDLLVANEKLFF
d_call: TRBD1; clone_size: .; j_call: TRBJ1-1; v_call: TRBV19; cdr3_nt: TGTGCCTGTCATCCGGGACAGATGAACACTGAAGCTTTCTTT; cdr3_aa: CACHPGQMNTEAFF
d_call: .; clone_size: .; j_call: TRBJ2-3; v_call: TRBV6-5; cdr3_nt: TGTGCTTGCAGGGGGGGGGCAGATACGCAGTATTTT; cdr3_aa: CACRGGADTQYF
d_call: .; clone_size: .; j_call: TRBJ1-2; v_call: TRBV7-2; cdr3_nt: TGTGCCAGCAGCTACTTATCCCTGGAAGGTGCGGCAGCCTCGTATGGCTACACCTTC; cdr3_aa: CASSYLSLEGAAASYGYTF
d_call: .; clone_size: .; j_call: TRBJ2-2; v_call: TRBV30; cdr3_nt: TGTGCCTGGTGTGGAGGGTCCGGCGGGGAGCTGTTTTTT; cdr3_aa: CAWCGGSGGELFF
d_call: .; clone_size: .; j_call: TRBJ2-7; v_call: TRBV2; cdr3_nt: TGTGCCAGCAGTGAATTTGGACCTGGCTCCTACGAGCAGTACTTC; cdr3_aa: CASSEFGPGSYEQYF
d_call: TRBD2; clone_size: .; j_call: TRBJ2-7; v_call: TRBV9; cdr3_nt: TGTGCCAGCAGCCAAGGACTAGCGGCCTCCTACGAGCAGTACTTC; cdr3_aa: CASSQGLAASYEQYF
d_call: TRBD2; clone_size: .; j_call: TRBJ2-5; v_call: TRBV5-6; cdr3_nt: TGTGCCAGCAGCTGGAATGGAGTCCCCCGGGAGGCTGATACCCAGTACTTC; cdr3_aa: CASSWNGVPREADTQYF
d_call: .; clone_size: .; j_call: TRBJ2-1; v_call: TRBV7-9; cdr3_nt: TGTGCCAGCAGCTTCGCGGGCTACAATGAGCAGTTCTTC; cdr3_aa: CASSFAGYNEQFF
d_call: TRBD1; clone_size: .; j_call: TRBJ1-1; v_call: TRBV7-9; cdr3_nt: TGTGCCAGCAGCTTAGGGAGGGACAGGGGAAACACTGAAGCTTTCTTT; cdr3_aa: CASSLGRDRGNTEAFF
d_call: TRBD1; clone_size: .; j_call: TRBJ2-2; v_call: TRBV29-1; cdr3_nt: TGCAGCGGACAGGGGATGGACACCGGGGAGCTGTTTTTT; cdr3_aa: CSGQGMDTGELFF
d_call: .; clone_size: .; j_call: TRBJ2-5; v_call: TRBV6-1; cdr3_nt: TGTGCCAGCAGTGACCCATGGGTGTCGGAGACCCAGTACTTC; cdr3_aa: CASSDPWVSETQYF
d_call: TRBD1; clone_size: .; j_call: TRBJ2-5; v_call: TRBV5-6; cdr3_nt: TGTGCCAGCAGCTCCACCGGGACAGACTACCAAGAGACCCAGTACTTC; cdr3_aa: CASSSTGTDYQETQYF
d_call: TRBD2; clone_size: .; j_call: TRBJ2-5; v_call: TRBV5-6; cdr3_nt: TGTGCCAGCAGCTTGTGGGAGGGCGCAGAGACCCAGTACTTC; cdr3_aa: CASSLWEGAETQYF
d_call: .; clone_size: .; j_call: TRBJ1-1; v_call: TRBV9; cdr3_nt: TGTGCCAGCAGCGTAGAAGGGTACACTGAAGCTTTCTTT; cdr3_aa: CASSVEGYTEAFF
d_call: TRBD1; clone_size: .; j_call: TRBJ2-7; v_call: TRBV10-2; cdr3_nt: TGCGCCAGCAACTTCCAGGGGGTCTCCTACGAGCAGTACTTC; cdr3_aa: CASNFQGVSYEQYF
d_call: .; clone_size: .; j_call: TRBJ2-1; v_call: TRBV9; cdr3_nt: TGTGCCAGCAGCGTAACGGGGAATGAGCAGTTCTTC; cdr3_aa: CASSVTGNEQFF
d_call: .; clone_size: .; j_call: TRBJ1-2; v_call: TRBV6-1; cdr3_nt: TGTGCCAGCAGTGAAGCCCGGACCGGACATGGCTACACCTTC; cdr3_aa: CASSEARTGHGYTF
d_call: .; clone_size: once; j_call: TRBJ2-4; v_call: TRBV19; cdr3_nt: TGTGCCAGTAGTATTTTTTCGGCACTTCTAGCCAAAAACATTCAGTACTTC; cdr3_aa: CASSIFSALLAKNIQYF
d_call: .; clone_size: .; j_call: TRBJ1-1; v_call: TRBV5-4; cdr3_nt: TGTGCCAGCAGCTTGGTCGGGGCTCTGAACACTGAAGCTTTCTTT; cdr3_aa: CASSLVGALNTEAFF
d_call: .; clone_size: .; j_call: TRBJ2-5; v_call: TRBV27; cdr3_nt: TGTGCCAGCAGTCCTGGACAGAGACAAGAGACCCAGTACTTC; cdr3_aa: CASSPGQRQETQYF
d_call: .; clone_size: once; j_call: TRBJ2-7; v_call: TRBV13; cdr3_nt: TGTGCCAGCAGCCCCCCTAGTGGGGTGGACGAGCAGTACTTC; cdr3_aa: CASSPPSGVDEQYF
d_call: .; clone_size: .; j_call: TRBJ1-1; v_call: TRBV10-3; cdr3_nt: TGTGCCATCAGTGAGTATGAGGGTCTTGAAGCTTTCTTT; cdr3_aa: CAISEYEGLEAFF
d_call: .; clone_size: .; j_call: TRBJ2-3; v_call: TRBV15; cdr3_nt: TGTGCCACGACCTTCGGGGTATCAGATACGCAGTATTTT; cdr3_aa: CATTFGVSDTQYF
d_call: .; clone_size: .; j_call: TRBJ2-1; v_call: TRBV5-8; cdr3_nt: TGTGCCAGCAGCTTGTGGGGTGATAGCGGAGGAGATGAGCAGTTCTTC; cdr3_aa: CASSLWGDSGGDEQFF
d_call: .; clone_size: .; j_call: TRBJ2-1; v_call: TRBV27; cdr3_nt: TGTGCCAGTAGATTGGGCGGGTTGGGCTACAATGAGCAGTTCTTC; cdr3_aa: CASRLGGLGYNEQFF
d_call: .; clone_size: .; j_call: TRBJ2-7; v_call: TRBV27; cdr3_nt: TGTGCCAGCAGTTTCCAGATGACAGGTATGGGCTACGAGCAGTACTTC; cdr3_aa: CASSFQMTGMGYEQYF
d_call: .; clone_size: .; j_call: TRBJ2-1; v_call: TRBV29-1; cdr3_nt: TGCAGCGTTGAGGTAGAGATTCAGGGGAACAATGAGCAGTTCTTC; cdr3_aa: CSVEVEIQGNNEQFF
d_call: TRBD1; clone_size: .; j_call: TRBJ2-7; v_call: TRBV30; cdr3_nt: TGTGCCTGGAGTGTACAGGGGCCTTGGGGAGAGCAGTACTTC; cdr3_aa: CAWSVQGPWGEQYF
d_call: .; clone_size: .; j_call: TRBJ2-3; v_call: TRBV10-2; cdr3_nt: TGCGCCAGCAGTGAGTCAGGAGGGGGACACACAGATACGCAGTATTTT; cdr3_aa: CASSESGGGHTDTQYF
d_call: .; clone_size: .; j_call: TRBJ2-1; v_call: TRBV5-4; cdr3_nt: TGTGCCAGCAGCTTGGGAATCCTACAGGATGAGCAGTTCTTC; cdr3_aa: CASSLGILQDEQFF
d_call: TRBD2; clone_size: .; j_call: TRBJ2-7; v_call: TRBV10-3; cdr3_nt: TGTGCCATCAGTGGTTTGACTAGCGGGATTTCCTACGAGCAGTACTTC; cdr3_aa: CAISGLTSGISYEQYF
d_call: .; clone_size: .; j_call: TRBJ2-3; v_call: TRBV19; cdr3_nt: TGTGCCAGTAGTTGGGCAGGGCGCACAGATACGCAGTATTTT; cdr3_aa: CASSWAGRTDTQYF
d_call: .; clone_size: .; j_call: TRBJ2-3; v_call: TRBV10-3; cdr3_nt: TGTGCCATCAGTGAAGGGGGGCTAAGCACAGATACGCAGTATTTT; cdr3_aa: CAISEGGLSTDTQYF
d_call: .; clone_size: few; j_call: TRBJ1-2; v_call: TRBV10-3; cdr3_nt: TGTGCCATCAGTGAGTCGAATGGGTATGGCTACACCTTC; cdr3_aa: CAISESNGYGYTF
d_call: .; clone_size: .; j_call: TRBJ1-1; v_call: TRBV6-5; cdr3_nt: TGTGCCAGCAGTTACGTAGGGTCCACTGAAGCTTTCTTT; cdr3_aa: CASSYVGSTEAFF
d_call: .; clone_size: .; j_call: TRBJ2-7; v_call: TRBV7-8; cdr3_nt: TGTGCCAGCAGCTTAGCGTCCGCCGGGTGGGAGCAGTACTTC; cdr3_aa: CASSLASAGWEQYF
d_call: TRBD1; clone_size: .; j_call: TRBJ2-5; v_call: TRBV5-6; cdr3_nt: TGTGCCAGCAGCTTGGTGACAGGGGGCTGGGTTGAGACCCAGTACTTC; cdr3_aa: CASSLVTGGWVETQYF
d_call: TRBD2; clone_size: .; j_call: TRBJ2-7; v_call: TRBV9; cdr3_nt: TGTGCCAGCAGCGTAGGGACTAGCGGGGCTTACGAGCAGTACTTC; cdr3_aa: CASSVGTSGAYEQYF
d_call: TRBD1; clone_size: .; j_call: TRBJ2-5; v_call: TRBV7-9; cdr3_nt: TGTGCCAGCAGCACACGACAGGGGGAAGAGACCCAGTACTTC; cdr3_aa: CASSTRQGEETQYF
d_call: .; clone_size: .; j_call: TRBJ2-5; v_call: TRBV6-5; cdr3_nt: TGTGCCAGCGGGGGGGGAGGGGGCATCGAGACCCAGTACTTC; cdr3_aa: CASGGGGGIETQYF
d_call: .; clone_size: .; j_call: TRBJ2-1; v_call: TRBV9; cdr3_nt: TGTGCCAGCAGCGTAGGGGGCGGCGGTGAGCAGTTCTTC; cdr3_aa: CASSVGGGGEQFF
d_call: .; clone_size: .; j_call: TRBJ2-7; v_call: TRBV2; cdr3_nt: TGTGCCAGCAGTGAATCGGCAGTAGGGTCCTACGAGCAGTACTTC; cdr3_aa: CASSESAVGSYEQYF
d_call: .; clone_size: .; j_call: TRBJ2-7; v_call: TRBV14; cdr3_nt: TGTGCCAGCAGCCAATGGGGGCGCAACTCCTACGAGCAGTACTTC; cdr3_aa: CASSQWGRNSYEQYF
d_call: TRBD2; clone_size: .; j_call: TRBJ2-1; v_call: TRBV7-2; cdr3_nt: TGTGCCAGCAGCCCCGGTCTAGCGGGCATCACCCTCGAGCAGTTCTTC; cdr3_aa: CASSPGLAGITLEQFF
d_call: TRBD1; clone_size: .; j_call: TRBJ1-2; v_call: TRBV6-1; cdr3_nt: TGTGCCAGCCTGGGACAGGGATCGTATGGCTACACCTTC; cdr3_aa: CASLGQGSYGYTF
d_call: .; clone_size: .; j_call: TRBJ2-7; v_call: TRBV5-1; cdr3_nt: TGCGCCAGCAGCTTGGCCGGAGGAGAGCAGTACTTC; cdr3_aa: CASSLAGGEQYF
d_call: .; clone_size: .; j_call: TRBJ1-2; v_call: TRBV4-1; cdr3_nt: TGCGCCAGCAGCCGACAGGCTTATAGCTTCCTCTATGGCTACACCTTC; cdr3_aa: CASSRQAYSFLYGYTF
d_call: TRBD1; clone_size: .; j_call: TRBJ2-7; v_call: TRBV7-9; cdr3_nt: TGTGCCAGCAGCGCCCGGACAGGCGAGCAGTACTTC; cdr3_aa: CASSARTGEQYF
d_call: .; clone_size: .; j_call: TRBJ1-5; v_call: TRBV7-9; cdr3_nt: TGTGCCAGCAGCGTGGGGGGTAACGGCAATCAGCCCCAGCATTTT; cdr3_aa: CASSVGGNGNQPQHF
d_call: TRBD2; clone_size: .; j_call: TRBJ2-3; v_call: TRBV5-4; cdr3_nt: TGTGCCAGCATCAGCGGGGGTGCCCTCACAGATACGCAGTATTTT; cdr3_aa: CASISGGALTDTQYF
d_call: TRBD1; clone_size: .; j_call: TRBJ2-7; v_call: TRBV6-5; cdr3_nt: TGTGCCAGCCAACCGGGACAGGGGGTATACGAGCAGTACTTC; cdr3_aa: CASQPGQGVYEQYF
d_call: .; clone_size: .; j_call: TRBJ1-1; v_call: TRBV4-2; cdr3_nt: TGTGCCAGCAGCCCCTACGCCGGGACGATGGGGAATGAAGCTTTCTTT; cdr3_aa: CASSPYAGTMGNEAFF
d_call: .; clone_size: .; j_call: TRBJ2-7; v_call: TRBV18; cdr3_nt: TGTGCCAGCTCACCACCGTCCGGGGCGCCCTACGAGCAGTACTTC; cdr3_aa: CASSPPSGAPYEQYF